The present entry profiles one T cell receptor (beta chain) with its context. Other DNA sequences in this specimen translate into the identical CDR3. The data are from a study of blood T cell repertoires in COVID-19. Across 20 to 25 US areas, participants ranged in age from about 18 to 90 years. Recovery meant two consecutive negative NP/OP PCR tests, professional clearance, or resolved symptoms. From germline, CDR1 is KGHSH and CDR2 LQKENI. This CDR3 contains 13 residues. The V and J ends lost 2 bases and 4 bases, in that order; junction bases with no gene match: 0. Sequencing used immunoSEQ multiplex PCR; TCRdb keeps in-frame clones, though not all of them. The sample has 300,000 to 350,000 clones, around 85% seen once.

The material sequenced was PBMCs or T cells enriched from blood (not recorded which). The receptor was isolated from a man aged 25 to 40 who had recovered from COVID-19. This chain connects TRBV18 to TRBJ1-2; 8 bases align to TRBD1. CDR3: CASSPGQGYGYTF. The CDR3 coding sequence is TGTGCCAGCTCACCAGGACAGGGCTATGGCTACACCTTC.